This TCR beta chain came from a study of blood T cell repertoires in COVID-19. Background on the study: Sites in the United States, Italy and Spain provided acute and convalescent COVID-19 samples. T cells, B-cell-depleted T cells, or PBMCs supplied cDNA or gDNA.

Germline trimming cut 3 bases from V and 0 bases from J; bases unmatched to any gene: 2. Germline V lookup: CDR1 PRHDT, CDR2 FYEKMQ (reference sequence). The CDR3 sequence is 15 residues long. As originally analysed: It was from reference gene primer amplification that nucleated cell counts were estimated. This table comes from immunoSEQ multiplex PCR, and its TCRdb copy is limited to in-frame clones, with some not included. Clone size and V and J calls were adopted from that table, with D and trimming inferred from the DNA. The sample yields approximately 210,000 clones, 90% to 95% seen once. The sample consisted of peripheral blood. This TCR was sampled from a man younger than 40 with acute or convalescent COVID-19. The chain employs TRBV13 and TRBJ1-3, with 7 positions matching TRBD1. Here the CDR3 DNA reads TGTGCCAGCAGCTTTAACAGGGGCTCTGGAAACACCATATATTTT. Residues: CASSFNRGSGNTIYF.